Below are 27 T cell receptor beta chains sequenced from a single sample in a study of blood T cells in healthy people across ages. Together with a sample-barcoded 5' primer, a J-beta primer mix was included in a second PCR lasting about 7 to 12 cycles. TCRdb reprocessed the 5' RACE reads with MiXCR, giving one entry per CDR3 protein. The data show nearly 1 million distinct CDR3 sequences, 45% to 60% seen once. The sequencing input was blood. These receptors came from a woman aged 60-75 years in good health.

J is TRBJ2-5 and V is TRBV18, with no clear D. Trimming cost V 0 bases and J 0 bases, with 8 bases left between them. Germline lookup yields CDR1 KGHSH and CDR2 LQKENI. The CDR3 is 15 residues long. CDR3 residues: CASSPPTLYQETQYF. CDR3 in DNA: TGTGCCAGCTCACCACCCACCTTGTACCAAGAGACCCAGTACTTC.

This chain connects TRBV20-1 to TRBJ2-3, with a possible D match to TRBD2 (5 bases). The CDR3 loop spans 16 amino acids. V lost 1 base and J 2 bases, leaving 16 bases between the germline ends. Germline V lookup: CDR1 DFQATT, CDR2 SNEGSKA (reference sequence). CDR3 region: CSARVLDWAHTDTQYF. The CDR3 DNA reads TGCAGTGCTAGAGTCCTGGACTGGGCCCACACAGATACGCAGTATTTT.

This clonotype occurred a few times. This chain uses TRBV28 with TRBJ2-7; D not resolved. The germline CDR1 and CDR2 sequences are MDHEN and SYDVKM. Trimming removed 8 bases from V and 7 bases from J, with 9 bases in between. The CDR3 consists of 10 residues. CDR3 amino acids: CASGSAEQYF. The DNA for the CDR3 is TGTGCCAGCGGCAGCGCTGAGCAGTACTTC.

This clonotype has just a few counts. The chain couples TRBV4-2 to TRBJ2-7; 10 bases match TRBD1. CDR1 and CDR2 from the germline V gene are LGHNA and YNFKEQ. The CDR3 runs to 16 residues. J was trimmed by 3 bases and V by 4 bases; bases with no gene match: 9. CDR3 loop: CASSRPSGTGVYEQYF. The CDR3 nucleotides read TGTGCCAGCAGCCGACCCTCCGGGACAGGGGTCTACGAGCAGTACTTC.

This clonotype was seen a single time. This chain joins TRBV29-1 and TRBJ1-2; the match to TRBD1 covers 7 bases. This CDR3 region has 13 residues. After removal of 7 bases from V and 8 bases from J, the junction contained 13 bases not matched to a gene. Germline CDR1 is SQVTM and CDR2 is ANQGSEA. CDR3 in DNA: TGCAGCGCCCTACCCCGACAGGGTCAAGGCTACACCTTC. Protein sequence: CSALPRQGQGYTF.

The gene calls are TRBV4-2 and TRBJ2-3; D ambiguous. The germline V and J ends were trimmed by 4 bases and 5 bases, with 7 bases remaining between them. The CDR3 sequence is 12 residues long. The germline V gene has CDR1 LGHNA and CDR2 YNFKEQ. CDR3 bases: TGTGCCAGCAGCCCTGACGTAGATACGCAGTATTTT. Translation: CASSPDVDTQYF.

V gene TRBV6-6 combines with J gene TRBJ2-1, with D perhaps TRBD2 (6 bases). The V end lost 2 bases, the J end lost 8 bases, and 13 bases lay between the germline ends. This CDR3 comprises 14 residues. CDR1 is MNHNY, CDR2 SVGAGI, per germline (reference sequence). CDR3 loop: CASSYGSGEDEQFF. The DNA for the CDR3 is TGTGCCAGCAGTTACGGATCGGGAGAGGATGAGCAGTTCTTC.

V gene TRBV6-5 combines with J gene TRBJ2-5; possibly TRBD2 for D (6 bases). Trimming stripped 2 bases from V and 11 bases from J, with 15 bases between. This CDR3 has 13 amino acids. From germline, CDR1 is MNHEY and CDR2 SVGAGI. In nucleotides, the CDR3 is TGTGCCAGCAGTTACGGGCGGGCCCGGGAGCAGTACTTC. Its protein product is CASSYGRAREQYF.

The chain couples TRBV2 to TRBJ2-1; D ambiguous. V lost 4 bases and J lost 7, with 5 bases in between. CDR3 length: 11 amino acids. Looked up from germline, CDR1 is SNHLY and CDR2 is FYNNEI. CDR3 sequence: CASSGGNEQFF. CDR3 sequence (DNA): TGTGCCAGCAGTGGAGGAAATGAGCAGTTCTTC.

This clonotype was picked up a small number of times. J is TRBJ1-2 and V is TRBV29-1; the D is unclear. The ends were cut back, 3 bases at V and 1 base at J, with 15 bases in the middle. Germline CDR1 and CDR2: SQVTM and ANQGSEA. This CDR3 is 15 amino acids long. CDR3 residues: CSVDKGGHLNYGYTF. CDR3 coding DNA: TGCAGCGTTGATAAAGGAGGGCATCTTAACTATGGCTACACCTTC.

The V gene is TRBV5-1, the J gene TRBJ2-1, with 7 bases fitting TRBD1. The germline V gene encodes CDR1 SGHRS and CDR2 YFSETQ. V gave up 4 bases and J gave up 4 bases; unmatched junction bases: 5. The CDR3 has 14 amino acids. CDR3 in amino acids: CASSGTVTYNEQFF. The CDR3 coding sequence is TGCGCCAGCAGCGGGACAGTAACTTACAATGAGCAGTTCTTC.

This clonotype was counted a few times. CDR3 loop: CASVDGGSGETQYF. CDR3 bases: TGTGCCAGCGTCGACGGCGGGAGTGGAGAGACCCAGTACTTC. The chain carries TRBV28 and TRBJ2-5; 7 nucleotides align to TRBD2. The germline V gene has CDR1 MDHEN and CDR2 SYDVKM. The CDR3 covers 14 residues. Trimming at V came to 8 bases and at J to 4 bases, leaving 10 bases not matched to a gene.

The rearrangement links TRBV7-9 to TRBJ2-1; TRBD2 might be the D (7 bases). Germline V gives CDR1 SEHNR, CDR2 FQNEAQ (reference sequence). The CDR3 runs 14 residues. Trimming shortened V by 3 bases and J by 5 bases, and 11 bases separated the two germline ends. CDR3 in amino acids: CASSLWGGNNEQFF. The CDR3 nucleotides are TGTGCCAGCAGCTTGTGGGGGGGCAACAATGAGCAGTTCTTC.

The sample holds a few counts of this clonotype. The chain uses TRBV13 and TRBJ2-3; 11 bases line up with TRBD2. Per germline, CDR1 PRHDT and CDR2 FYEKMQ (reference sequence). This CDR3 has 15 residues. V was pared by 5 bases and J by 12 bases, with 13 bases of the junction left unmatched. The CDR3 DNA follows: TGTGCCAGCAGCGCGCTACTTCTTAGCGGGAGGGCTCAGTATTTT. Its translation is CASSALLLSGRAQYF.

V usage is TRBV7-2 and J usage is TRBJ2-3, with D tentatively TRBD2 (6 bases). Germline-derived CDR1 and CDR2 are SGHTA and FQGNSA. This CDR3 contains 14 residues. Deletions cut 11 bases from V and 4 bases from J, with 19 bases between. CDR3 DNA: TGTGCCGGGAGGCACCGAAAAGGGGCAGATACGCAGTATTTT. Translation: CAGRHRKGADTQYF.

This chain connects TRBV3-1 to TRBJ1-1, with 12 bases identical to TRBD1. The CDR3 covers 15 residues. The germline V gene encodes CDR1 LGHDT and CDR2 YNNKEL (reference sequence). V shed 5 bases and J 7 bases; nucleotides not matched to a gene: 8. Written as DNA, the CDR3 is TGTGCCAGCAGCGTTCCGGGACAGGGGGCTGGTGAAGCTTTCTTT. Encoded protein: CASSVPGQGAGEAFF.

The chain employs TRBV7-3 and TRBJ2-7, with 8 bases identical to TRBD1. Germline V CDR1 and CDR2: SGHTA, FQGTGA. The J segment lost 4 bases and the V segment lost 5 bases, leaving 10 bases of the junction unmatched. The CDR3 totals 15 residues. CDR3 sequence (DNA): TGTGCCAGCAGCACTACCGGGACAGGAAGGTACGAGCAGTACTTC. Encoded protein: CASSTTGTGRYEQYF.

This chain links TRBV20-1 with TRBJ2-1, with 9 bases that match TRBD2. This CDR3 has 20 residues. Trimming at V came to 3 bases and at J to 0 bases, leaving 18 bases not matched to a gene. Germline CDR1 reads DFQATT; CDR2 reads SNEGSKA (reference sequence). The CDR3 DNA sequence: TGCAGTGCTAGGGTTTTCGCGGGAGGGCCAGTTCTAAGCTCCTACAATGAGCAGTTCTTC. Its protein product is CSARVFAGGPVLSSYNEQFF.

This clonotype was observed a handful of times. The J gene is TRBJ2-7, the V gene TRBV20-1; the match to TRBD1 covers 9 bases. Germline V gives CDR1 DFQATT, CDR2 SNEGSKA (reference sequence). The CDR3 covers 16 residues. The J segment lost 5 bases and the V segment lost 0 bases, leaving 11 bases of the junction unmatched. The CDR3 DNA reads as TGCAGTGCTAGAGATCTTTATGGGGACAGGGAACACGAGCAGTACTTC. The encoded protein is CSARDLYGDREHEQYF.

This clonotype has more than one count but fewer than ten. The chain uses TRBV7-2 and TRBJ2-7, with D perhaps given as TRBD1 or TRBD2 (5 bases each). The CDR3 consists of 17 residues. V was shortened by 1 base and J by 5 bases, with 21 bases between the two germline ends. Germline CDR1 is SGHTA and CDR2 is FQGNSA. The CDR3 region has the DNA TGTGCCAGCAGCTTAGGTTTGAGGGGTCGATTGGCCCACGAGCAGTACTTC. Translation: CASSLGLRGRLAHEQYF. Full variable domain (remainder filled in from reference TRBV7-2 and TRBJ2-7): GAGVSQSPSNKVTEKGKDVELRCDPISGHTALYWYRQSLGQGLEFLIYFQGNSAPDKSGLPSDRFSAERTGGSVSTLTIQRTQQEDSAVYLCASSLGLRGRLAHEQYFGPGTRLTVT.

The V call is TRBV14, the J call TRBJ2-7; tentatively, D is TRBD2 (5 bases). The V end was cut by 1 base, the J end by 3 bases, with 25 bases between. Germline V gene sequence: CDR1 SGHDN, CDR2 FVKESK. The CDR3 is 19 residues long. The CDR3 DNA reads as TGTGCCAGCAGCCAAGGGAGGCAGGCCTGGACCCGGATGGTCTACGAGCAGTACTTC. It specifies CASSQGRQAWTRMVYEQYF.

As DNA, the CDR3 is TGTGCCAGCAGGCCGGGAATAGATACGCAGTATTTT. Amino acid sequence: CASRPGIDTQYF. This rearrangement joins TRBV28 to TRBJ2-3; D perhaps matches TRBD2 (5 bases). Trimming removed 6 bases at V and 5 bases at J, with 9 bases between. Germline CDR1 and CDR2: MDHEN and SYDVKM. The CDR3 is 12 residues long. The full variable domain, its missing parts supplied by reference TRBV28 and TRBJ2-3, is DVKVTQSSRYLVKRTGEKVFLECVQDMDHENMFWYRQDPGLGLRLIYFSYDVKMKEKGDIPEGYSVSREKKERFSLILESASTNQTSMYLCASRPGIDTQYFGPGTRLTVL.

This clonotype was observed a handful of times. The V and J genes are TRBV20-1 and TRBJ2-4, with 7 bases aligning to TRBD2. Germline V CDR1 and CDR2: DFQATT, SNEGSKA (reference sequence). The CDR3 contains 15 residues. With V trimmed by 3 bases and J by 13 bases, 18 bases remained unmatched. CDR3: CSASSSGFPPLGQYF. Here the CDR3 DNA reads TGCAGTGCTAGCTCTAGCGGTTTCCCCCCCTTAGGGCAGTACTTC.

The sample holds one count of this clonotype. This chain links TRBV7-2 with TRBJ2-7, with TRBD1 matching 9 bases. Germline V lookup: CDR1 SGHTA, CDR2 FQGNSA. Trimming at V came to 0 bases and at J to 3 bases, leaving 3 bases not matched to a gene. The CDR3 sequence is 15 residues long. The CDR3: CASSLAWGQGYEQYF. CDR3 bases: TGTGCCAGCAGCTTAGCATGGGGACAGGGCTACGAGCAGTACTTC.

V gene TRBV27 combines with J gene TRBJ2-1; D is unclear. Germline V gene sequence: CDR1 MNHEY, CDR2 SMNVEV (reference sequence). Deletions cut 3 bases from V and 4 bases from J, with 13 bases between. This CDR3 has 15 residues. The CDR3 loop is CASSLDNPPYNEQFF. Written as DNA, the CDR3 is TGTGCCAGCAGTTTGGATAATCCCCCTTACAATGAGCAGTTCTTC.

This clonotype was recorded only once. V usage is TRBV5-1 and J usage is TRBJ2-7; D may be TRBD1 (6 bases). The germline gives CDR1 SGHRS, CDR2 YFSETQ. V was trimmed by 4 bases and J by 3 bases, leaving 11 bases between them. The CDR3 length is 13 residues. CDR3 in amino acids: CASSVEGVYEQYF. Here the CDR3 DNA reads TGCGCCAGCAGCGTTGAGGGGGTCTACGAGCAGTACTTC.

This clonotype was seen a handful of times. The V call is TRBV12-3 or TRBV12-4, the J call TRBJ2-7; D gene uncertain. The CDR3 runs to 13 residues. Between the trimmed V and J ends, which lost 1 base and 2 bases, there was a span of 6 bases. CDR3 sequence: CASSLGFPYEQYF. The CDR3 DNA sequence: TGTGCCAGCAGTTTAGGGTTTCCCTACGAGCAGTACTTC.